Below are 2 T cell receptor beta chains sequenced from a single sample in a study of technical replicates of blood from a handful of donors. Sequenced by immunoSEQ multiplex PCR; TCRdb stores in-frame clones only, minus some. The repertoire holds more than 70,000 clones, with around 92% as singletons. The material sequenced was T cells isolated from PBMCs. These receptors were taken from a human donor in good health.

The chain employs TRBV28 and TRBJ2-7, with D tentatively TRBD2 (6 bases). Deletions cut 7 bases from V and 5 bases from J, with 15 bases between. The CDR3 has 13 amino acids. Germline V gives CDR1 MDHEN, CDR2 SYDVKM. CDR3 bases: TGTGCCAGCAATCCCGGAGGGGCCCACGAGCAGTACTTC. Protein sequence: CASNPGGAHEQYF.

The genes are TRBV30 and TRBJ1-1; perhaps TRBD1 as D (5 bases). Germline V gene lookup returns CDR1 GTSNPN and CDR2 SVGIG (reference sequence). This CDR3 has 15 residues. The V gene lost 0 bases and the J gene lost 3 bases, with 14 bases spanning the gap. Here the CDR3 reads CAWSVQVGPYTEAFF. The CDR3 coding sequence is TGTGCCTGGAGTGTACAGGTCGGGCCTTACACTGAAGCTTTCTTT.